This TCR beta chain came from a study of T cell repertoires in cytomegalovirus infection (dated by TCRdb to about 2019). As for the study more broadly: Recently identified HLA-C-restricted CMV epitopes, whose presentation resists viral immunomodulation, were targeted by peptide stimulations together with well-studied HLA-B-restricted epitopes. The HLA type of each donor mattered for the analysis, because public TCR beta signatures pointed to carriage of CMV infection along with the matching HLA type.

The CDR3 holds 15 amino acids from the cysteine to the phenylalanine. Only the CDR3 DNA stays, 45 bases, in frame from base 1. According to the germline V gene (reference sequence), CDR1 reads SEHNR and CDR2 reads FQNEAQ. The germline V end is reduced by 5 bases and the J end by 3 bases; junction bases left unmatched: 8. Sequencing took place on an Illumina HiSeq 1500. The raw public reads went through TCRdb reprocessing: fastp at Q25, MiXCR clone calling, in-frame beta chains kept. Merged by CDR3 protein, the rows form single entries marked with the most common genes and DNA. This sample holds some 940,000 distinct CDR3 sequences; 25% to 40% were observed only once. Around 15% of the sample rests with the top ten. Results the study describes overall, beyond this receptor: The ex vivo response was dominated by HLA-C-restricted CMV-specific TCR beta clonotypes, and the single most frequent clonotype in two of eight donors was supplied by these HLA-C-restricted clonotypes. Cumulative frequency of public TCR beta family members discriminated carriers of CMV infection plus the relevant HLA type in this cohort and an independent roughly 330-donor cohort.

About this clonotype: The antigen it binds to is not known. Nothing much larger sits one base from this clone, and base qualities are not available.

The sample's treatment or condition label is to be understood as: in vitro stimulation with specific CMV peptide epitopes to enrich CMV-specific T cells. The chain uses TRBV7-9 and TRBJ2-5, with 8 central nucleotides matching TRBD2. This sample comprised cultured CD8+ T cells from PBMCs, obtained from culture after CMV antigen stimulation. The source of this sequence is a human donor in good health (CMV status not recorded). Some clones in this sample may be carry-over from other donors' samples. The nucleotide sequence reads TGTGCCAGCAGCCCTACCCATAGCGGGGAAGAGACCCAGTACTTC. Its amino acids are CASSPTHSGEETQYF.